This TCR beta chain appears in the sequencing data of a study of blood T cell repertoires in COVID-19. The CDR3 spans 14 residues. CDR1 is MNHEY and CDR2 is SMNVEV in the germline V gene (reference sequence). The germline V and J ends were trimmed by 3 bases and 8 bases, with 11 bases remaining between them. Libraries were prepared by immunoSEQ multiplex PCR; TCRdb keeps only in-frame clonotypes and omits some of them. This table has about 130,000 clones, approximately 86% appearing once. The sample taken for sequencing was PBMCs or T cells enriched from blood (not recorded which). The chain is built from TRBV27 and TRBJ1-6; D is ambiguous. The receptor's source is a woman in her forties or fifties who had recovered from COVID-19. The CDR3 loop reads CASSLTGFDSPLHF. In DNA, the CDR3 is TGTGCCAGCAGTTTGACGGGGTTCGATTCACCCCTCCACTTT.